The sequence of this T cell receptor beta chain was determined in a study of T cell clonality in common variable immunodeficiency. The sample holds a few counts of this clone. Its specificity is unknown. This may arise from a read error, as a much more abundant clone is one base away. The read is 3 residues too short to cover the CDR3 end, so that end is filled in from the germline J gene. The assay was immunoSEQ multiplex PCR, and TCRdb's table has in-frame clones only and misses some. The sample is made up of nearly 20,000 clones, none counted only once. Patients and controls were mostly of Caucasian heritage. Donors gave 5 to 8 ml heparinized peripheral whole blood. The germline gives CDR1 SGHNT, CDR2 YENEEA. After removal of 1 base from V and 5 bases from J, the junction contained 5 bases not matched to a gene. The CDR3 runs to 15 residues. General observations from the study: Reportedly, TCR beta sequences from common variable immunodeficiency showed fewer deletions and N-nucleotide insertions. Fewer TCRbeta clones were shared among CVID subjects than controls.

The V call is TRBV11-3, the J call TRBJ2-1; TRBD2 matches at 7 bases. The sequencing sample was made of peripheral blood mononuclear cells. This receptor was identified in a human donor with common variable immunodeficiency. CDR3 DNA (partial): TGTGCCAGCAGCTTAGGTGGGGGGGGGAACAATGAG. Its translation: CASSLGGGGNNE. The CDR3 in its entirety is CASSLGGGGNNEQFF.